Listed here is a single T cell receptor (beta chain). V was shortened by 3 bases and J by 2 bases, with 7 bases between the two germline ends. CDR1 SNHLY and CDR2 FYNNEI come from the germline V gene. CDR3 length: 13 residues. TCRdb's table, derived via immunoSEQ multiplex PCR, lists solely in-frame clones and lacks some. Here the sample spans approximately 130,000 clones, roughly 96% being singletons. These data belong to a study of T cell changes during pregnancy in multiple sclerosis. This receptor was obtained from a female donor with multiple sclerosis, enrolled in a pregnancy study. The genes are TRBV2 and TRBJ2-5; D is unclear. The sequences come from peripheral blood, collected after pregnancy. CDR3 loop: CASSERLQETQYF. In nucleotides, the CDR3 is TGTGCCAGCAGTGAGAGGTTACAAGAGACCCAGTACTTC.